The rows below give T cell receptor beta chains drawn from one sample of a study of molecular identifiers for immune sequencing clone quantification. TCRdb re-called the PCR reads through MiXCR, storing one row per CDR3 protein. The data contain 60,000 to 75,000 distinct CDR3 sequences, around a fifth of them singletons. The sequencing input was naive CD8+ T cells from blood, with Jurkat cell RNA spiked in. The receptors derive from a human donor in good health. Some libraries in this study had Jurkat cell RNA spiked in. The CDR3 runs from the conserved cysteine through the conserved F or W. A D gene is named only where the DNA matches it firmly. Part of the rows lack a size; the others show once, few, many or a class for expanded clones.

abundance: many
d_gene: NA
j_gene: TRBJ2-1
v_gene: TRBV3-1
CDR3nt: TGTGCCAGCAGCCCAGAGGAGCGCCCTTACAATGAGCAGTTCTTC
CDR3aa: CASSPEERPYNEQFF

abundance: NA
d_gene: NA
j_gene: TRBJ1-2
v_gene: TRBV6-2/TRBV6-3
CDR3nt: TGTGCCAGCAGTTACCCTAACTATGGCTACACCTTC
CDR3aa: CASSYPNYGYTF

abundance: once
d_gene: NA
j_gene: TRBJ2-7
v_gene: TRBV27
CDR3nt: TGTGCCAGCAGTTTATCGGCGGGACAGCCCTACGAGCAGTACTTC
CDR3aa: CASSLSAGQPYEQYF

abundance: many
d_gene: TRBD2
j_gene: TRBJ2-7
v_gene: TRBV2
CDR3nt: TGTGCCAGCACGACTAGCGGGAGACCCGAGCAGTACTTC
CDR3aa: CASTTSGRPEQYF

abundance: many
d_gene: TRBD1
j_gene: TRBJ1-6
v_gene: TRBV24-1
CDR3nt: TGTGCCACCAGGATCCCGGGACAGAAGAATTCACCCCTCCACTTT
CDR3aa: CATRIPGQKNSPLHF

abundance: few
d_gene: NA
j_gene: TRBJ2-5
v_gene: TRBV29-1
CDR3nt: TGCAGCGTTGAATGGGTAGGGACCCAGTACTTC
CDR3aa: CSVEWVGTQYF

abundance: many
d_gene: TRBD2
j_gene: TRBJ2-3
v_gene: TRBV4-3
CDR3nt: TGCGCCAGCAGCCAGACAACAGCGGGAGTGGCAGATACGCAGTATTTT
CDR3aa: CASSQTTAGVADTQYF

abundance: many
d_gene: NA
j_gene: TRBJ1-1
v_gene: TRBV24-1
CDR3nt: TGTGCCACTGCGGGGGGCGCCAAGAACACTGAAGCTTTCTTT
CDR3aa: CATAGGAKNTEAFF

abundance: many
d_gene: NA
j_gene: TRBJ1-2
v_gene: TRBV6-1
CDR3nt: TGTGCCAGCAGGGAAACCACAGGGTTCTATGGCTACACCTTC
CDR3aa: CASRETTGFYGYTF

abundance: few
d_gene: NA
j_gene: TRBJ2-7
v_gene: TRBV11-2
CDR3nt: TGTGCCAGCAGCTTAGAGATGGGTTACGAGCAGTACTTC
CDR3aa: CASSLEMGYEQYF

abundance: many
d_gene: NA
j_gene: TRBJ2-7
v_gene: TRBV14
CDR3nt: TGTGCCAGCAGCCAGCTACTCGGGCACGAGCAGTACTTC
CDR3aa: CASSQLLGHEQYF

abundance: many
d_gene: TRBD2
j_gene: TRBJ2-7
v_gene: TRBV20-1
CDR3nt: TGCAGTGCACCCGGGAGGAGCCTAGACATGTGGATGTACGAGCAGTACTTC
CDR3aa: CSAPGRSLDMWMYEQYF

abundance: many
d_gene: TRBD2
j_gene: TRBJ2-7
v_gene: TRBV10-3
CDR3nt: TGTGCCATCAGTATCCTAGCGGAGGGATCCTACGAGCAGTACTTC
CDR3aa: CAISILAEGSYEQYF

abundance: many
d_gene: NA
j_gene: TRBJ2-7
v_gene: TRBV27
CDR3nt: TGTGCCAGCAGCCTTACAGGGTACTACGAGCAGTACTTC
CDR3aa: CASSLTGYYEQYF

abundance: many
d_gene: NA
j_gene: TRBJ2-5
v_gene: TRBV15
CDR3nt: TGTGCCACCCGCTCTGGCTTTTCTGGAGAGACCCAGTACTTC
CDR3aa: CATRSGFSGETQYF

abundance: NA
d_gene: TRBD1
j_gene: TRBJ1-4
v_gene: TRBV30
CDR3nt: TGTGCCTGGACAGGGGGGTTCGGGGCGGAAAAACTGGTTTTT
CDR3aa: CAWTGGFGAEKLVF

abundance: NA
d_gene: NA
j_gene: TRBJ1-4
v_gene: TRBV12-3/TRBV12-4
CDR3nt: TGTGCCAGCAGTTTTTATCTCACAGGCACTAATGAAAAACTGTTTTTT
CDR3aa: CASSFYLTGTNEKLFF

abundance: few
d_gene: NA
j_gene: TRBJ2-1
v_gene: TRBV27
CDR3nt: TGTGCCAGCAGGCAGATCAGCTCCTACAATGAGCAGTTCTTC
CDR3aa: CASRQISSYNEQFF

abundance: many
d_gene: TRBD2
j_gene: TRBJ2-7
v_gene: TRBV4-1
CDR3nt: TGCGCCAGCAGCCAAGGGGGACTAGCGGGAGACGAGCAGTACTTC
CDR3aa: CASSQGGLAGDEQYF

abundance: many
d_gene: NA
j_gene: TRBJ2-7
v_gene: TRBV4-2
CDR3nt: TGTGCCAGCAGCCAAGATGTAAGGGTCGAGCAGTACTTC
CDR3aa: CASSQDVRVEQYF

abundance: many
d_gene: NA
j_gene: TRBJ1-5
v_gene: TRBV20-1
CDR3nt: TGCAGTGCTAGAGTCTGGGCCAGGGCGGGCAATCAGCCCCAGCATTTT
CDR3aa: CSARVWARAGNQPQHF

abundance: few
d_gene: NA
j_gene: TRBJ2-2
v_gene: TRBV9
CDR3nt: TGTGCCAGCGCGGTGGGCCCGGGGCCTACGCTCACCGGGGAGCTGTTTTTT
CDR3aa: CASAVGPGPTLTGELFF

abundance: many
d_gene: TRBD1
j_gene: TRBJ2-3
v_gene: TRBV24-1
CDR3nt: TGTGCCACCAGTGACCCGACAGGGGGTGAAGATACGCAGTATTTT
CDR3aa: CATSDPTGGEDTQYF

abundance: few
d_gene: TRBD2
j_gene: TRBJ2-2
v_gene: TRBV3-1
CDR3nt: TGTGCCAGCAGCCTCGGACTAGCGGGAGGGCCCGGCACCGGGGAGCTGTTTTTT
CDR3aa: CASSLGLAGGPGTGELFF

abundance: NA
d_gene: NA
j_gene: TRBJ2-1
v_gene: TRBV6-5
CDR3nt: TGTGCCAGCAAGTACGTAGCTACTGAAAACTACAATGAGCAGTTCTTC
CDR3aa: CASKYVATENYNEQFF

abundance: NA
d_gene: NA
j_gene: TRBJ1-5
v_gene: TRBV2
CDR3nt: TGTGCCAGCTCAATTCGGGGGAATCAGCCCCAGCATTTT
CDR3aa: CASSIRGNQPQHF

abundance: many
d_gene: TRBD2
j_gene: TRBJ2-7
v_gene: TRBV3-1
CDR3nt: TGTGCCAGCAGCCTGACTAGCGGGAGTCTCTACGAGCAGTACTTC
CDR3aa: CASSLTSGSLYEQYF

abundance: NA
d_gene: TRBD1
j_gene: TRBJ2-7
v_gene: TRBV5-1
CDR3nt: TGCGCCAGCAGCGGAGGGACAGGGGGCGCGGGGGAGCAGTACTTC
CDR3aa: CASSGGTGGAGEQYF

abundance: many
d_gene: TRBD1
j_gene: TRBJ2-5
v_gene: TRBV7-6
CDR3nt: TGTGCCAGCACCCCACGGGACAGTCAAGAGACCCAGTACTTC
CDR3aa: CASTPRDSQETQYF

abundance: NA
d_gene: NA
j_gene: TRBJ1-3
v_gene: TRBV4-2
CDR3nt: TGTGCCAGCAGCCAAGTGCAGGCGGCTGGAAACACCATATATTTT
CDR3aa: CASSQVQAAGNTIYF

abundance: many
d_gene: TRBD1
j_gene: TRBJ1-1
v_gene: TRBV30
CDR3nt: TGTGCCTGTCAGGGGGTAAGGACTGAAGCTTTCTTT
CDR3aa: CACQGVRTEAFF

abundance: many
d_gene: NA
j_gene: TRBJ1-4
v_gene: TRBV27
CDR3nt: TGTGCCAGCAGTTCCCCTAATGAAAAACTGTTTTTT
CDR3aa: CASSSPNEKLFF

abundance: NA
d_gene: NA
j_gene: TRBJ2-3
v_gene: TRBV12-3/TRBV12-4
CDR3nt: TGTGCCAGCAGTACGCCCCCAGGGACAGATACGCAGTATTTT
CDR3aa: CASSTPPGTDTQYF

abundance: many
d_gene: TRBD1
j_gene: TRBJ1-1
v_gene: TRBV6-5
CDR3nt: TGTGCCAGCAAAGACAGGGGTCGCATGAACACTGAAGCTTTCTTT
CDR3aa: CASKDRGRMNTEAFF

abundance: many
d_gene: NA
j_gene: TRBJ1-1
v_gene: TRBV4-2
CDR3nt: TGTGCCAGCAGCCTTCCTATGACGGGGGATAGTACTGAAGCTTTCTTT
CDR3aa: CASSLPMTGDSTEAFF

abundance: many
d_gene: TRBD1
j_gene: TRBJ1-1
v_gene: TRBV28
CDR3nt: TGTGCCAGCAGTCGACAGGGGATAAACACTGAAGCTTTCTTT
CDR3aa: CASSRQGINTEAFF

abundance: many
d_gene: TRBD2
j_gene: TRBJ2-1
v_gene: TRBV3-1
CDR3nt: TGTGCCAGCAGCCAAGATGGGCTAGCGGGAGGGCTGATCAATCCCGGTGAGCAGTTCTTC
CDR3aa: CASSQDGLAGGLINPGEQFF

abundance: many
d_gene: TRBD1
j_gene: TRBJ2-2
v_gene: TRBV28
CDR3nt: TGTGCCAGCAGTTTCCTTCCGGGACAGGGAACTCCGAACACCGGGGAGCTGTTTTTT
CDR3aa: CASSFLPGQGTPNTGELFF

abundance: many
d_gene: NA
j_gene: TRBJ2-5
v_gene: TRBV2
CDR3nt: TGTGCCAGCAGTGATCCAAACCAAGAGACCCAGTACTTC
CDR3aa: CASSDPNQETQYF

abundance: many
d_gene: NA
j_gene: TRBJ2-5
v_gene: TRBV2
CDR3nt: TGTGCCAGCAGCCCTTTCCAAGAGACCCAGTACTTC
CDR3aa: CASSPFQETQYF

abundance: NA
d_gene: NA
j_gene: TRBJ2-7
v_gene: TRBV6-5
CDR3nt: TGTGCCAGCAGTTACTCGAGTGGGGATTACGAGCGGTACTTC
CDR3aa: CASSYSSGDYERYF

abundance: few
d_gene: NA
j_gene: TRBJ2-3
v_gene: TRBV24-1
CDR3nt: TGTGCCACCAGTGATGGGGGGCTTCGCACAGATACGCAGTATTTT
CDR3aa: CATSDGGLRTDTQYF

abundance: NA
d_gene: NA
j_gene: TRBJ2-3
v_gene: TRBV27
CDR3nt: TGTGCCAGCAGTGGTCAATTTGGATTCGATACGCAGTATTTT
CDR3aa: CASSGQFGFDTQYF